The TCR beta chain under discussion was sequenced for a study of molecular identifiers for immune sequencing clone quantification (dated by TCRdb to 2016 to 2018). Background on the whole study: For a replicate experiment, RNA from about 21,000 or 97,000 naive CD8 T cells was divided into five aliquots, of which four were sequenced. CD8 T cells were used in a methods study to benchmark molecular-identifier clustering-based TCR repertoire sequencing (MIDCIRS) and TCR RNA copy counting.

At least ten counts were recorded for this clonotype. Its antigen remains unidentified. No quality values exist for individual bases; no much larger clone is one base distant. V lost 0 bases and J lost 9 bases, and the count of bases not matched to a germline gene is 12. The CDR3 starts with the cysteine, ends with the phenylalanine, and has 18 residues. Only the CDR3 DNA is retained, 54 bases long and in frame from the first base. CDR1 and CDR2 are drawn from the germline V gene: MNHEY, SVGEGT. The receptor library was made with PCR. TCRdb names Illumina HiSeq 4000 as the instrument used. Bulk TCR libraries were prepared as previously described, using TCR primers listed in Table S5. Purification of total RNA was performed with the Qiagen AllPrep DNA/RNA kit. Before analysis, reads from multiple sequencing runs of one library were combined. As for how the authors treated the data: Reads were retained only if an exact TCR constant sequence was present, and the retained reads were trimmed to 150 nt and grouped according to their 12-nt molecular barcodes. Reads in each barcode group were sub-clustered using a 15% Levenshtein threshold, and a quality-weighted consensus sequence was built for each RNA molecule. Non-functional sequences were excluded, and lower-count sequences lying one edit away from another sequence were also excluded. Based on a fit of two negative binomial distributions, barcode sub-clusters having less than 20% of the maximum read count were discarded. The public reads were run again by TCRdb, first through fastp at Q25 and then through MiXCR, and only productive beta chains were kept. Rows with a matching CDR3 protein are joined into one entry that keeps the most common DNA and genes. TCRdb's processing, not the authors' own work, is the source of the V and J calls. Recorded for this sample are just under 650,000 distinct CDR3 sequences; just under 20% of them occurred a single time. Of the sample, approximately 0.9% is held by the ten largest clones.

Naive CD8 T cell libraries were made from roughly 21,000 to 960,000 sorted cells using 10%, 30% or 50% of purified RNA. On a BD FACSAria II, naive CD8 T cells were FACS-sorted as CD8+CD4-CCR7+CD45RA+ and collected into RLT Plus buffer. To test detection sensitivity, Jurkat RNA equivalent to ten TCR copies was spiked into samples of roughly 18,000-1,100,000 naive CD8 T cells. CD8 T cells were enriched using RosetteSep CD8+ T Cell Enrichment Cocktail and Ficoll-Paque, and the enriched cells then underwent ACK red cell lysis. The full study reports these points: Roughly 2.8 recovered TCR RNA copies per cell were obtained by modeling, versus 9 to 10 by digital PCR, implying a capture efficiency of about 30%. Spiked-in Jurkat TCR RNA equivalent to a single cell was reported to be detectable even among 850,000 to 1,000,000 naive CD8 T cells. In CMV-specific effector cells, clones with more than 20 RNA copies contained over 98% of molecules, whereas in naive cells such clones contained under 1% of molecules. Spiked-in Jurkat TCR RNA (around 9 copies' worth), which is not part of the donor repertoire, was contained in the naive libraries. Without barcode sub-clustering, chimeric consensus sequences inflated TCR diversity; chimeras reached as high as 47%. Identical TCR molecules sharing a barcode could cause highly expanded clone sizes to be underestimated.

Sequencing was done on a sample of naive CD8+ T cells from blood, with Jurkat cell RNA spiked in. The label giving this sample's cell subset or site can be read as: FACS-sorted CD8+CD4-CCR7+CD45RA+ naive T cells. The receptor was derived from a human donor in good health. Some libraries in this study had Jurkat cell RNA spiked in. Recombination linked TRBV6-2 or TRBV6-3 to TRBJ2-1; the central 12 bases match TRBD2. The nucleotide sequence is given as TGTGCCAGCAGTTACTCGATGGTGACTAGCGGGAGTCGTAGTGAGCAGTTCTTC. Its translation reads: CASSYSMVTSGSRSEQFF.